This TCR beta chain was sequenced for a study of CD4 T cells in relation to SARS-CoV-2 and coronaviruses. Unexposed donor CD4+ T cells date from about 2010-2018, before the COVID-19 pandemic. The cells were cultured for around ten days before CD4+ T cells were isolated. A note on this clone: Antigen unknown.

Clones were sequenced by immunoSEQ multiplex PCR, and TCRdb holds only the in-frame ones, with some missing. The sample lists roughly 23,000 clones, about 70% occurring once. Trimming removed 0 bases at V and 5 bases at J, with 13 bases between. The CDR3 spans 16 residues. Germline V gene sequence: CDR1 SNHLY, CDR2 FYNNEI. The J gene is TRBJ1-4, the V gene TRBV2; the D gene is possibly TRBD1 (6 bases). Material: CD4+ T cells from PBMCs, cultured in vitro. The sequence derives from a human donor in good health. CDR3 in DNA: TGTGCCAGCAGTGAAGCGAGGGGGTCTGGGAATGAAAAACTGTTTTTT. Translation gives CASSEARGSGNEKLFF.